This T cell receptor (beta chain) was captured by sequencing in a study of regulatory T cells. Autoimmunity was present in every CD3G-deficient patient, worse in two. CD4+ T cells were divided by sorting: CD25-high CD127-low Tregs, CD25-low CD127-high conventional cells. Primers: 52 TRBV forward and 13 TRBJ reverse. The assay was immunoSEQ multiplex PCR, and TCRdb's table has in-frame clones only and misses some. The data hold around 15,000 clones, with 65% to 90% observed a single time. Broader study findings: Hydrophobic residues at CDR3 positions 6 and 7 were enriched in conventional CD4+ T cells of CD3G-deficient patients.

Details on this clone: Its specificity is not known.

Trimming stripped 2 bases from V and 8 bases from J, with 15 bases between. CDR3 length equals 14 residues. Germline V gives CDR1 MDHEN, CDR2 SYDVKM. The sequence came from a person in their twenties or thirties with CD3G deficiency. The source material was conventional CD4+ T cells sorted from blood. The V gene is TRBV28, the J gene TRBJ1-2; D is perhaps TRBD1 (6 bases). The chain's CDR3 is CASSLLQTGNGYTF. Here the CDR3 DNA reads TGTGCCAGCAGTTTACTACAAACAGGGAACGGCTACACCTTC.